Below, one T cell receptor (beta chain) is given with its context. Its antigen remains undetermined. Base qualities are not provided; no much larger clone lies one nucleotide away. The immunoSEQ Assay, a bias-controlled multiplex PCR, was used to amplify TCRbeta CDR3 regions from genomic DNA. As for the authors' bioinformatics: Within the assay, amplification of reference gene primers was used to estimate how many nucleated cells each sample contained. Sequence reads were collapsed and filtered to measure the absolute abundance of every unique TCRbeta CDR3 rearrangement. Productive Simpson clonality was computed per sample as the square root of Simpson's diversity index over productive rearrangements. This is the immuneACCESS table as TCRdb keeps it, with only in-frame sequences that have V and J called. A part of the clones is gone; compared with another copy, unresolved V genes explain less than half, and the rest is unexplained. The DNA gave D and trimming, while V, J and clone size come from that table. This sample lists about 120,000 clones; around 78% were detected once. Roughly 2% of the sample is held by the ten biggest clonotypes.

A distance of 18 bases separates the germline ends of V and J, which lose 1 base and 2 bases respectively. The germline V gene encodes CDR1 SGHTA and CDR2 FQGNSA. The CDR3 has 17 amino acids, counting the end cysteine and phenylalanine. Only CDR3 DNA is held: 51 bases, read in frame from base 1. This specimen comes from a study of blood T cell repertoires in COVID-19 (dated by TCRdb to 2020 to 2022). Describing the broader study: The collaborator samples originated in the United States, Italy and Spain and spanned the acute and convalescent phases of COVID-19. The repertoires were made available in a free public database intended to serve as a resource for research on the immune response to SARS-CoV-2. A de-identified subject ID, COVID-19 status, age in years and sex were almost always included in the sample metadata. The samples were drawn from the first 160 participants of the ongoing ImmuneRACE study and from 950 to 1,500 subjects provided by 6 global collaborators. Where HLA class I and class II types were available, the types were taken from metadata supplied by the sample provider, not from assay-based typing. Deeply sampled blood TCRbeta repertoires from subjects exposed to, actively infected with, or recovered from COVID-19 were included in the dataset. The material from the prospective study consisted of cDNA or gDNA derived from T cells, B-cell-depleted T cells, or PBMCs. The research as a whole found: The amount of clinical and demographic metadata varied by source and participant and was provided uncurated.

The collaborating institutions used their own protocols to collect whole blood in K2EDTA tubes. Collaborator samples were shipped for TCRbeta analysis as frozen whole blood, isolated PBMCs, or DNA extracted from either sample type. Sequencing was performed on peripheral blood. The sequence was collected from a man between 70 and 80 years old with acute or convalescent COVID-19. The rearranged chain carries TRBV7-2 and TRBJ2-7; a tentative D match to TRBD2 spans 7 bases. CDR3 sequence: CASSLVIPGGPPYEQYF. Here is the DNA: TGTGCCAGCAGCTTAGTTATTCCCGGGGGGCCCCCCTACGAGCAGTACTTC.